The 8 T cell receptor beta chains given below trace back to one sample, sequenced in a study of early T cells in non-severe SARS-CoV-2 infection. TCRdb called the 5' RACE reads again in MiXCR, with one record for every CDR3 protein. This table has tens of thousands of distinct CDR3 sequences, roughly 4% appearing once. Sequenced input: whole blood. The receptor set was obtained from an adult who was a healthcare worker with PCR-confirmed SARS-CoV-2 infection or an uninfected control (not recorded which).

This clonotype was observed many times. The chain uses TRBV28 and TRBJ2-7; 8 bases fit TRBD1. This CDR3 contains 15 residues. The germline V gene has CDR1 MDHEN and CDR2 SYDVKM. The junction had 9 bases not matched to a gene; V was cut back by 5 bases and J by 3 bases. CDR3 in DNA: TGTGCCAGCAGTCCCCGGACAGGGTACTACTACGAGCAGTACTTC. Translated, it gives CASSPRTGYYYEQYF.

This clonotype was observed many times. The chain couples TRBV7-2 to TRBJ1-5; D uncertain. The germline V gene encodes CDR1 SGHTA and CDR2 FQGNSA. The CDR3 length is 16 residues. Trimming took off 2 bases at V and 4 bases at J, with 15 bases between the two ends. The DNA of the CDR3 is TGTGCCAGCAGCTTATACTCCGGTGCCCGGAATCAGCCCCAGCATTTT. It encodes CASSLYSGARNQPQHF.

This chain links TRBV7-2 with TRBJ1-4, with D maybe TRBD1 (5 bases). Deletions cut 3 bases from V and 4 bases from J, with 9 bases between. In germline, CDR1 is SGHTA, CDR2 FQGNSA. The CDR3 runs to 14 residues. The CDR3 bases are TGTGCCAGCAGCTTTGGGGCGGGTAATGAAAAACTGTTTTTT. It codes for CASSFGAGNEKLFF.

Ten or more counts support this clonotype. The chain links TRBV28 to TRBJ2-5, with D tentatively TRBD2 (6 bases). The CDR3 consists of 14 residues. From germline, CDR1 is MDHEN and CDR2 SYDVKM. V was shortened by 7 bases and J by 4 bases, with 16 bases between the two germline ends. CDR3: CASKGGLGRETQYF. DNA of the CDR3: TGTGCCAGCAAGGGAGGTCTCGGTAGAGAGACCCAGTACTTC. Full variable domain (missing parts from reference TRBV28 and TRBJ2-5): DVKVTQSSRYLVKRTGEKVFLECVQDMDHENMFWYRQDPGLGLRLIYFSYDVKMKEKGDIPEGYSVSREKKERFSLILESASTNQTSMYLCASKGGLGRETQYFGPGTRLLVL.

This clonotype was picked up many times. J is TRBJ2-3 and V is TRBV29-1; 8 bases align to TRBD2. CDR3 size: 14 residues. With 5 bases clipped from V and 2 bases from J, the junction kept 6 bases outside the gene matches. The V gene's germline CDR1 is SQVTM and CDR2 ANQGSEA. CDR3 in amino acids: CSVSGRLHTDTQYF. CDR3 sequence (DNA): TGCAGCGTTAGCGGGAGACTGCACACAGATACGCAGTATTTT.

The sample holds a few counts of this clonotype. The chain links TRBV11-2 to TRBJ1-6, with 8 bases lining up with TRBD1. The CDR3 consists of 16 residues. Germline values: CDR1 SGHAT, CDR2 FQNNGV. V lost 2 bases, J lost 6 bases, and 6 bases stayed unmatched. The CDR3 nucleotides are TGTGCCAGCAGCTTAAACGGACAGGGCCTTAATTCACCCCTCCACTTT. It specifies CASSLNGQGLNSPLHF.

This clonotype was detected only a few times. The V and J genes are TRBV11-1 and TRBJ2-2; D is unresolved. V shed 6 bases and J shed 3 bases, with 17 bases lying between them. The germline V gene encodes CDR1 SGHAT and CDR2 FQDESV (reference sequence). The CDR3 totals 16 residues. The CDR3 bases are TGTGCCAGCAGGCCCCTCCGGGCGGCCGACACCGGGGAGCTGTTTTTT. This gives the protein CASRPLRAADTGELFF.

This clonotype was seen only a few times. This chain uses TRBV12-3 or TRBV12-4 with TRBJ1-1; D remains ambiguous. CDR3 length: 15 amino acids. Trimming stripped 6 bases from V and 2 bases from J, with 16 bases between. Here the CDR3 DNA reads TGTGCCAGCAGACTAGCGACACAGCCCAACACTGAAGCTTTCTTT. It codes for CASRLATQPNTEAFF.